Following are 21 T cell receptor beta chains from one sample sequenced in a study of blood T cell repertoires in COVID-19. Sequencing used immunoSEQ multiplex PCR; TCRdb keeps in-frame clones, though not all of them. This table has around 290,000 clones, 86% appearing once. Sequencing used PBMCs or T cells enriched from blood (not recorded which). All receptors come from a woman aged 18 to 35 who had recovered from COVID-19.

The rearrangement links TRBV2 to TRBJ1-3, with 10 positions matching TRBD1. Germline loops: CDR1 SNHLY, CDR2 FYNNEI. V lost 5 bases to trimming and J lost 4 bases; unmatched junction nucleotides: 5. This CDR3 spans 15 amino acids. The CDR3 sequence: CASSRRDRGGNTIYF. The CDR3 coding sequence is TGTGCCAGCAGTCGAAGGGACAGGGGAGGAAACACCATATATTTT.

The rearrangement links TRBV30 to TRBJ1-4, with a possible D match to TRBD1 (6 bases). V was trimmed by 0 bases and J by 3 bases, leaving 14 bases between them. Germline V CDR1 and CDR2: GTSNPN, SVGIG (reference sequence). The CDR3 runs to 16 residues. In DNA, the CDR3 is TGTGCCTGGAGTGTAAGGACAGTTAGTCCTAATGAAAAACTGTTTTTT. This translates into CAWSVRTVSPNEKLFF.

This rearrangement joins TRBV18 to TRBJ1-6; tentative D call: TRBD1 (5 bases). The CDR3 is 15 residues long. Germline V gives CDR1 KGHSH, CDR2 LQKENI. Trimming stripped 10 bases from V and 0 bases from J, with 13 bases between. CDR3 residues: CATSTESSYNSPLHF. The CDR3 DNA is TGTGCCACCTCGACAGAGAGCTCCTATAATTCACCCCTCCACTTT. Based on the CDR3 plus reference TRBV18 and TRBJ1-6, the full variable domain is NAGVMQNPRHLVRRRGQEARLRCSPMKGHSHVYWYRQLPEEGLKFMVYLQKENIIDESGMPKERFSAEFPKEGPSILRIQQVVRGDSAAYFCATSTESSYNSPLHFGNGTRLTVT.

CDR3 nucleotides: TGCGCCAGCAGCCAAGATGAATTATCCGGGTCAACAGATACGCAGTATTTT. It codes for CASSQDELSGSTDTQYF. The rearrangement joins TRBV4-1 to TRBJ2-3; D remains unclear. The ends were cut back, 0 bases at V and 3 bases at J, with 16 bases in the middle. CDR3 size: 17 residues. Germline CDR1 and CDR2: MGHRA and YSYEKL.

The rearrangement joins TRBV7-9 to TRBJ2-1; 12 bases line up with TRBD2. The CDR3 has 14 amino acids. The J segment lost 4 bases and the V segment lost 8 bases, leaving 3 bases of the junction unmatched. Germline CDR1 reads SEHNR; CDR2 reads FQNEAQ (reference sequence). The CDR3 sequence is CASGTSGWYNEQFF. The CDR3 coding sequence is TGTGCCAGCGGGACTAGCGGGTGGTACAATGAGCAGTTCTTC.

This chain joins TRBV9 and TRBJ2-3, with D perhaps matching TRBD1 (5 bases). This CDR3 has 14 amino acids. The V end lost 4 bases, the J end lost 3 bases, and 12 bases lay between the germline ends. Looked up from germline, CDR1 is SGDLS and CDR2 is YYNGEE. The CDR3 DNA is TGTGCCAGCAGCCAATTTAGGGGAACAGATACGCAGTATTTT. Its translation: CASSQFRGTDTQYF.

The V gene is TRBV6-6, the J gene TRBJ1-5, with D perhaps matching TRBD1 (6 bases). V dropped 5 bases and J dropped 5 bases, with 28 bases sitting between them. There are 19 residues in the CDR3. Germline V CDR1 and CDR2: MNHNY, SVGAGI (reference sequence). The CDR3 DNA sequence: TGTGCCAGCAGTCAATACCGCGAGGGCAGGGGCATTCCTGATCAGCCCCAGCATTTT. Translated: CASSQYREGRGIPDQPQHF.

The CDR3 DNA follows: TGCGCCAGCAGGAGGCCCGGGGGGGGACACTATGGCTACACCTTC. Its protein product is CASRRPGGGHYGYTF. The chain combines TRBV10-2 with TRBJ1-2; D perhaps matches TRBD1 (5 bases). V dropped 6 bases and J dropped 3 bases, with 17 bases sitting between them. This CDR3 contains 15 residues. Per the germline V gene, CDR1 is WSHSY and CDR2 is SAAADI.

This clone was seen only once. The rearrangement uses TRBV5-8 and TRBJ2-5; TRBD1 agrees at 9 bases. V trimming: 3 bases; J trimming: 0 bases; junction bases outside the gene matches: 15. From germline, CDR1 is SGHTS and CDR2 YDEGEE. This CDR3 comprises 19 residues. CDR3 region: CASSSPGTGLTLYQETQYF. The CDR3 region has the DNA TGTGCCAGCAGCTCCCCCGGGACAGGGCTTACTTTGTACCAAGAGACCCAGTACTTC.

The chain employs TRBV10-2 and TRBJ1-4; TRBD1 agrees at 7 bases. The CDR3 runs to 12 residues. CDR1 and CDR2 from the germline V gene are WSHSY and SAAADI. The junction had 2 bases not matched to a gene; V was cut back by 5 bases and J by 8 bases. The CDR3 sequence: CASSRTGEKLFF. CDR3 in DNA: TGCGCCAGCAGTAGGACAGGAGAAAAACTGTTTTTT.

This chain connects TRBV30 to TRBJ1-1, with 10 nucleotides matching TRBD1. CDR1 and CDR2 (germline): GTSNPN, SVGIG (reference sequence). The CDR3 sequence is 13 residues long. The V gene end was trimmed by 5 bases and the J gene end by 10 bases; junction bases not matched to a gene: 10. The CDR3 region has the DNA TGTGCCTGGTCCGGGACAGGGGACCGCGGAGCTTTCTTT. Its translation: CAWSGTGDRGAFF. Together with reference TRBV30 and TRBJ1-1, the CDR3 gives the full variable domain: SQTIHQWPATLVQPVGSPLSLECTVEGTSNPNLYWYRQAAGRGLQLLFYSVGIGQISSEVPQNLSASRPQDRQFILSSKKLLLSDSGFYLCAWSGTGDRGAFFGQGTRLTVV.

The DNA of the CDR3 is TGTGCCAGCAGCTTATCCCTCCGGACAGGGACGAACACTGAAGCTTTCTTT. It specifies CASSLSLRTGTNTEAFF. V gene TRBV13 combines with J gene TRBJ1-1, with TRBD1 identical over 8 bases. Germline assignment: CDR1 PRHDT and CDR2 FYEKMQ (reference sequence). V lost 2 bases to trimming and J lost 1 base; unmatched junction nucleotides: 9. This CDR3 contains 17 residues. The full variable domain, with the rest looked up from reference TRBV13 and TRBJ1-1, is AAGVIQSPRHLIKEKRETATLKCYPIPRHDTVYWYQQGPGQDPQFLISFYEKMQSDKGSIPDRFSAQQFSDYHSELNMSSLELGDSALYFCASSLSLRTGTNTEAFFGQGTRLTVV.

In DNA, the CDR3 is TGTGCCAGCAGCTTAAGACAGGGGGAATTCGATGGCTACACCTTC. Translated: CASSLRQGEFDGYTF. The chain employs TRBV7-9 and TRBJ1-2; 9 bases match TRBD1. The CDR3 has 15 amino acids. Trimming took 2 bases from V and 6 from J; bases not matched to a gene: 7. Germline CDR1 reads SEHNR; CDR2 reads FQNEAQ (reference sequence). The complete variable domain, with remaining parts taken from reference TRBV7-9 and TRBJ1-2, reads DTGVSQNPRHKITKRGQNVTFRCDPISEHNRLYWYRQTLGQGPEFLTYFQNEAQLEKSRLLSDRFSAERPKGSFSTLEIQRTEQGDSAMYLCASSLRQGEFDGYTFGSGTRLTVV.

This chain links TRBV5-1 with TRBJ1-6, with D tentatively TRBD1 (5 bases). This CDR3 is 14 amino acids long. Germline values: CDR1 SGHRS, CDR2 YFSETQ. V shed 3 bases and J shed 5 bases, with 9 bases lying between them. This CDR3 is CASSWGDHNSPLHF. CDR3 coding DNA: TGCGCCAGCAGCTGGGGGGACCATAATTCACCCCTCCACTTT.

CDR3: CASSRERDRNTEAFF. The DNA for the CDR3 is TGTGCCAGCTCACGCGAGCGGGACCGGAACACTGAAGCTTTCTTT. V and J are TRBV18 and TRBJ1-1, with D possibly being TRBD1 (5 bases). The CDR3 loop spans 15 amino acids. V shed 4 bases and J shed 1 base, with 13 bases lying between them. CDR1 is KGHSH and CDR2 is LQKENI in the germline V gene.

This chain uses TRBV5-1 with TRBJ1-4, with D perhaps TRBD1 (6 bases). The V end lost 0 bases, the J end lost 8 bases, and 17 bases lay between the germline ends. Per germline, CDR1 SGHRS and CDR2 YFSETQ. CDR3 length equals 16 residues. CDR3 in amino acids: CASSLAGNKQGEKLFF. In DNA, the CDR3 is TGCGCCAGCAGCTTGGCGGGTAACAAGCAGGGGGAAAAACTGTTTTTT.

The rearrangement joins TRBV19 to TRBJ1-5, with TRBD1 identical over 8 bases. The germline gives CDR1 LNHDA, CDR2 SQIVND (reference sequence). J lost 0 bases, V lost 7 bases, and 8 bases had no gene match. The CDR3 is 16 residues long. The chain's CDR3 is CASIDRGLLSNQPQHF. The CDR3 region has the DNA TGTGCCAGTATCGACAGGGGACTTCTTAGCAATCAGCCCCAGCATTTT.

This sequence joins TRBV28 and TRBJ1-5, with D possibly being TRBD1 (5 bases). Germline V gene sequence: CDR1 MDHEN, CDR2 SYDVKM. V lost 6 bases and J lost 6, with 9 bases in between. This CDR3 region has 12 residues. Here the CDR3 reads CASRGGFQPQHF. The CDR3 DNA reads TGTGCCAGCAGGGGGGGATTTCAGCCCCAGCATTTT.

V is TRBV28 and J is TRBJ2-2; TRBD2 agrees at 10 bases. The V segment lost 3 bases and the J segment 2 bases; nucleotides outside the gene matches: 3. CDR1 and CDR2 from the germline V gene are MDHEN and SYDVKM. The CDR3 length is 16 residues. The DNA for the CDR3 is TGTGCCAGCAGTTTGACTAGCGGGTACAACACCGGGGAGCTGTTTTTT. Residues: CASSLTSGYNTGELFF.

This rearrangement joins TRBV9 to TRBJ1-6; TRBD1 might be the D (5 bases). There are 16 residues in the CDR3. Germline lookup yields CDR1 SGDLS and CDR2 YYNGEE. V was clipped by 4 bases and J by 3 bases, with 14 bases between them. CDR3 bases: TGTGCCAGCAGCCCAGAGGGACTTAACTATAATTCACCCCTCCACTTT. As protein: CASSPEGLNYNSPLHF.

V gene TRBV30 combines with J gene TRBJ1-1; D not resolved. Germline values: CDR1 GTSNPN, CDR2 SVGIG (reference sequence). The CDR3 spans 14 residues. V lost 2 bases and J lost 5, with 15 bases in between. CDR3 nucleotide sequence: TGTGCCTGGAGTTTGAGGCCTCGTGTAACTGAAGCTTTCTTT. It yields the protein CAWSLRPRVTEAFF.